Shown below are 16 T cell receptor beta chains from a single sample sequenced in a study of cytomegalovirus exposure and HLA in healthy donors. Primers included in the PCR were 60 Vbeta and 13 Jbeta primers. Sequenced by immunoSEQ multiplex PCR; TCRdb stores in-frame clones only, minus some. Among about 78,000 clones listed, over 70% were seen once. The sequencing input was PBMCs. The origin of the receptors is a male donor in good health and CMV-seronegative.

The chain recombines TRBV6-1 with TRBJ1-5; D is uncertain. The germline V and J ends were trimmed by 7 bases and 3 bases, with 10 bases remaining between them. Germline CDR1 and CDR2: MNHNS and SASEGT. The CDR3 has 13 amino acids. CDR3 sequence (DNA): TGTGCCAGCAACCTAGGACTCAATCAGCCCCAGCATTTT. Translating it yields CASNLGLNQPQHF.

This clone appeared a few times. The chain uses TRBV7-2 and TRBJ2-5; 9 bases are a match to TRBD2. V gave up 5 bases and J gave up 2 bases; unmatched junction bases: 9. The CDR3 is 16 residues long. Germline CDR1 and CDR2: SGHTA and FQGNSA. The CDR3 nucleotides read TGTGCCAGCAGCCCCAGACTAGCGGTGATACAAGAGACCCAGTACTTC. Encoded protein: CASSPRLAVIQETQYF.

This clone appeared a single time. This rearrangement joins TRBV6-1 to TRBJ1-1, with D tentatively TRBD1 (6 bases). The CDR3 extends over 11 amino acids. The V gene lost 6 bases and the J gene lost 7 bases, with 9 bases spanning the gap. CDR1 is MNHNS, CDR2 SASEGT, per germline. The CDR3 DNA follows: TGTGCCAGCAGCTTGACAGGTGAAGCTTTCTTT. Translated: CASSLTGEAFF.

The rearrangement links TRBV4-1 to TRBJ2-5, with D uncertain. Germline V gene data show CDR1 as MGHRA and CDR2 as YSYEKL. Trimming stripped 4 bases from V and 1 base from J, with 19 bases between. There are 17 residues in the CDR3. CDR3 protein: CASSLVHNQYSQETQYF. Written as DNA, the CDR3 is TGCGCCAGCAGCCTCGTCCACAACCAATACAGCCAAGAGACCCAGTACTTC.

The J gene is TRBJ2-7, the V gene TRBV7-9; TRBD2 agrees at 16 bases. Losses at the gene ends were 5 bases for V and 2 bases for J; bases not matched to a gene: 12. This CDR3 has 19 residues. The germline gives CDR1 SEHNR, CDR2 FQNEAQ (reference sequence). The CDR3 nucleotides are TGTGCCAGCAGCATTACGGGACTAGCGGGAGGGAGAAAAACCTACGAGCAGTACTTC. Translation: CASSITGLAGGRKTYEQYF.

This chain uses TRBV7-8 with TRBJ1-5; TRBD1 is a possible D gene (6 bases). The CDR3 contains 17 residues. Between the trimmed V and J ends, which lost 0 bases and 2 bases, there was a span of 14 bases. CDR1 and CDR2 (germline): SGHVS, FQNEAQ. The CDR3 DNA reads as TGTGCCAGCAGCTTAGCGCAAACGACAGGACGCAATCAGCCCCAGCATTTT. As protein: CASSLAQTTGRNQPQHF. The full variable domain, rest sourced from reference TRBV7-8 and TRBJ1-5, is GAGVSQSPRYKVAKRGQDVALRCDPISGHVSLFWYQQALGQGPEFLTYFQNEAQLDKSGLPSDRFFAERPEGSVSTLKIQRTQQEDSAVYLCASSLAQTTGRNQPQHFGDGTRLSIL.

The V gene is TRBV4-1, the J gene TRBJ1-3; no reliable D call. The germline V gene has CDR1 MGHRA and CDR2 YSYEKL. V was trimmed by 2 bases and J by 3 bases, leaving 14 bases between them. The CDR3 has 16 residues. Written as DNA, the CDR3 is TGCGCCAGCAGCCAATTCTGGGAGCAGCTTGGAAACACCATATATTTT. This translates into CASSQFWEQLGNTIYF.

V usage is TRBV25-1 and J usage is TRBJ1-1; D is possibly TRBD1 (5 bases). With 6 bases removed from V and 4 bases from J, the gap between germline ends came to 12 bases. The CDR3 extends over 13 amino acids. Germline V gene sequence: CDR1 MGHDK, CDR2 SYGVNS. The CDR3 protein is CASRRVDTTEAFF. The CDR3, as DNA: TGTGCCAGCAGACGGGTGGACACCACTGAAGCTTTCTTT.

The chain recombines TRBV10-3 with TRBJ1-1; the D gene is possibly TRBD1 (5 bases). The CDR3 length is 16 residues. Germline CDR1 and CDR2: ENHRY and SYGVKD. Trimming took off 4 bases at V and 1 base at J, with 16 bases between the two ends. The CDR3 nucleotides are TGTGCCATCAGTGGAGTTGGGCAGGGTAGGAACACTGAAGCTTTCTTT. Amino acid sequence: CAISGVGQGRNTEAFF.

The chain has TRBV6-1 and TRBJ1-5; D possibly corresponds to TRBD1 (6 bases). The CDR3 spans 15 residues. V was clipped by 11 bases and J by 5 bases, with 22 bases between them. CDR1 and CDR2 (germline): MNHNS, SASEGT. The CDR3 bases are TGTGCCGGATCCAGGGGATACGGTGAAGATCAGCCCCAGCATTTT. Protein: CAGSRGYGEDQPQHF.

V gene TRBV15 combines with J gene TRBJ2-7; 11 nucleotides align to TRBD2. The trim removed 3 bases at V and 6 bases at J, leaving 4 bases unmatched. CDR1 is LNHNV and CDR2 is YYDKDF in the germline V gene (reference sequence). This CDR3 comprises 14 residues. The DNA for the CDR3 is TGTGCCACCAGCAGGGCCGGGACTAGCGGCGAGCAGTACTTC. Protein product: CATSRAGTSGEQYF.

The rearrangement joins TRBV5-6 to TRBJ2-7; weak D call: TRBD1 (6 bases). The germline V and J ends were trimmed by 2 bases and 4 bases, with 16 bases remaining between them. The CDR3 sequence is 15 residues long. Germline CDR1 and CDR2: SGHDT and YYEEEE. The CDR3 DNA is TGTGCCAGCAGCTTCGACAGGACGAATGAATACGAGCAGTACTTC. Translated: CASSFDRTNEYEQYF.

This rearrangement joins TRBV10-3 to TRBJ2-3, with D possibly TRBD2 on 5 matching bases. CDR3 length equals 12 residues. CDR1 is ENHRY and CDR2 is SYGVKD in the germline V gene. V was pared by 10 bases and J by 4 bases, with 12 bases between. The CDR3 DNA sequence: TGTGCCACCTGTCCCGGGGCAGATACGCAGTATTTT. This encodes CATCPGADTQYF.

The CDR3 protein is CASSLFGPGTEAFF. The CDR3 DNA is TGTGCCAGCAGCTTATTTGGGCCGGGGACTGAAGCTTTCTTT. The V gene is TRBV7-2, the J gene TRBJ1-1, with D hard to call. V was clipped by 2 bases and J by 5 bases, with 12 bases between them. CDR1 and CDR2 (germline): SGHTA, FQGNSA. CDR3 length: 14 residues.

V is TRBV2 and J is TRBJ2-5, with TRBD2 matching over 7 bases. There are 13 residues in the CDR3. The V segment lost 1 base and the J segment 13 bases; nucleotides outside the gene matches: 9. Germline lookup yields CDR1 SNHLY and CDR2 FYNNEI. The CDR3 reads CASSEVAGARRYF. The CDR3 region has the DNA TGTGCCAGCAGTGAAGTCGCGGGAGCGCGTCGGTACTTC.

There are a few counts of this clone. This chain joins TRBV11-1 and TRBJ1-4; a weak D match, TRBD1 (5 bases). The CDR3 has 14 amino acids. CDR1 and CDR2 (germline): SGHAT, FQDESV (reference sequence). Trimming shortened V by 4 bases and J by 2 bases, and 8 bases separated the two germline ends. CDR3 loop: CASSSQGTNEKLFF. CDR3 DNA sequence: TGTGCCAGCAGCTCCCAGGGTACTAATGAAAAACTGTTTTTT.